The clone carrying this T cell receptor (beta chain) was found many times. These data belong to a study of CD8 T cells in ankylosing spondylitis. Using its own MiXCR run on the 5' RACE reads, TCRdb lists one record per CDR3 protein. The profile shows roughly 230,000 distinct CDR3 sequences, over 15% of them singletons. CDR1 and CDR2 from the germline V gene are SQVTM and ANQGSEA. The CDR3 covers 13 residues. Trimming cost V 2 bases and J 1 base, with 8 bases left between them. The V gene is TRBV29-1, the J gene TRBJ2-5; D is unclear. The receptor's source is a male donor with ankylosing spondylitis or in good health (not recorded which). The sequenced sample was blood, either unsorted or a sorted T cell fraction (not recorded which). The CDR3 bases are TGCAGCGTTGAACCGGGCCTCCAAGAGACCCAGTACTTC. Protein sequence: CSVEPGLQETQYF.